Detailed here is one T cell receptor beta chain. The data are from a study of T cell changes during pregnancy in multiple sclerosis. This CDR3 contains 13 residues. Trimming shortened V by 2 bases and J by 3 bases, and 7 bases separated the two germline ends. Per the germline V gene, CDR1 is SNHLY and CDR2 is FYNNEI. Here immunoSEQ multiplex PCR was the method, and the copy in TCRdb shows in-frame clones only, minus some. The sample consists of fewer than 45,000 clones, over 85% of them appearing once. V and J are TRBV2 and TRBJ1-2; D is ambiguous. The receptor's source is a female donor in good health, enrolled as a control in a pregnancy study. This specimen was CD4+ T cells from peripheral blood mononuclear cells, taken after pregnancy. This CDR3 reads CASSESVYYGYTF. The CDR3 nucleotides read TGTGCCAGCAGTGAATCAGTATACTATGGCTACACCTTC.